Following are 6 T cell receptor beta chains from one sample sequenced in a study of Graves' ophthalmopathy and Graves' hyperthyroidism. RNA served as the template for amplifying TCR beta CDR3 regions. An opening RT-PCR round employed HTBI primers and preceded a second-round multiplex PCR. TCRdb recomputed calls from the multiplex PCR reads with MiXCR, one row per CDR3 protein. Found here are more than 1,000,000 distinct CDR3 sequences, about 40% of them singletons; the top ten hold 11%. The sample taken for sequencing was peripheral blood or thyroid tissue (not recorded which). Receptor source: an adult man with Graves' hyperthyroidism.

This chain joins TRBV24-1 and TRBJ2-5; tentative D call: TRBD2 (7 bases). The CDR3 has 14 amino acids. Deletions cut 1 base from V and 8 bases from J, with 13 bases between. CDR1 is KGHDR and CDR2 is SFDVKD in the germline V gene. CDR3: CATSDFKGEGTQYF. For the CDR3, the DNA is TGTGCCACCAGTGATTTCAAGGGGGAGGGAACCCAGTACTTC.

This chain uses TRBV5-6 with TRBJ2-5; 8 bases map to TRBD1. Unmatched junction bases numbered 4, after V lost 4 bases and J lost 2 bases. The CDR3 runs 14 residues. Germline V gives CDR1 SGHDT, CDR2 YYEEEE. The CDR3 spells CASSRDRRQETQYF. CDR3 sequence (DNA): TGTGCCAGCAGCCGGGACAGGAGACAAGAGACCCAGTACTTC.

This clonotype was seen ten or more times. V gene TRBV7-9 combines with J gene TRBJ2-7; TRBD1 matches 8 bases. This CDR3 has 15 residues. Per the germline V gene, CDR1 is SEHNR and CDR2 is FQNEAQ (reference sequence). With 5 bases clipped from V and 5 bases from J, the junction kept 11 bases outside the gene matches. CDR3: CASSTPGDRGHEQYF. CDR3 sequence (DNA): TGTGCCAGCAGCACTCCCGGAGACAGGGGCCACGAGCAGTACTTC.

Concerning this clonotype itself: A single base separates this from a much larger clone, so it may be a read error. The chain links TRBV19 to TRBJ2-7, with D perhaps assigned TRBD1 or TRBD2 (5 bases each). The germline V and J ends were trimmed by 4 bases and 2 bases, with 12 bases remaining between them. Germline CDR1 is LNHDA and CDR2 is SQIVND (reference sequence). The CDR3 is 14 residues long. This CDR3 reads CASSTGTQTYEQYF. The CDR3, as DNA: TGTGCCAGTAGTACAGGGACGCAGACCTACGAGCAGTACTTC.

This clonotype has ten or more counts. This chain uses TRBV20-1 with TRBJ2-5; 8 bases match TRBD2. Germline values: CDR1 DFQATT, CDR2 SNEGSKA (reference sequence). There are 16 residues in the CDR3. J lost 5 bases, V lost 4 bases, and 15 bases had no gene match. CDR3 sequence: CSANGYPGSGGETQYF. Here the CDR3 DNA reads TGCAGTGCTAACGGGTACCCTGGAAGCGGGGGTGAGACCCAGTACTTC.

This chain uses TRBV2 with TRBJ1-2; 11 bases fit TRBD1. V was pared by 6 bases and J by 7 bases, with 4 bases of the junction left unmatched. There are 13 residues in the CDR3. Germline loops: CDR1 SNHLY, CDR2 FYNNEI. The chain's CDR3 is CASRGQGAGGYTF. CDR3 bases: TGTGCCAGCAGAGGACAGGGGGCAGGTGGCTACACCTTC.